The rows below give T cell receptor beta chains drawn from one sample of a study of cytomegalovirus exposure and HLA in healthy donors. Generated by immunoSEQ multiplex PCR, the TCRdb table keeps only in-frame clones and is missing some. The table shows more than 250,000 clones, with roughly 85% occurring only once. Sequences were obtained from PBMCs. Receptors were obtained from a woman aged 18 to 35 in good health and CMV-seronegative. Each CDR3 is given with its conserved first and last residue. D genes are given only for firm matches. Clone size, where shown, is once, few, many, or a class for clones that have expanded.

TRBJ2-3,NA,TRBD2,TRBV12-5,TGTGCTAGTGGTCTCGGGGGGACAGATACGCAGTATTTT,CASGLGGTDTQYF
TRBJ2-7,NA,NA,TRBV7-8,TGTGCCAGCAGCTTAGTAGTTGGGAGTGGGTACGAGCAGTACTTC,CASSLVVGSGYEQYF
TRBJ1-3,NA,NA,TRBV10-3,TGTGCCATCAGTGAGTCTCGGAGCTCTGGAAACACCATATATTTT,CAISESRSSGNTIYF
TRBJ2-1,NA,TRBD2,TRBV27,TGTGCCAGCAGTTTATCGCGGGGGGAGGTGTACAATGAGCAGTTCTTC,CASSLSRGEVYNEQFF
TRBJ2-7,NA,NA,TRBV5-4,TGTGCCAGCAGCCACGGACAGATCTCCTACGAGCAGTACTTC,CASSHGQISYEQYF
TRBJ2-7,NA,TRBD1,TRBV5-4,TGTGCCAGCAGCCCGGGACAGGGGGCATACGAGCAGTACTTC,CASSPGQGAYEQYF
TRBJ2-2,NA,NA,TRBV9,TGTGCCAGCAGCCCTCACACCGGGGAGCTGTTTTTT,CASSPHTGELFF
TRBJ1-1,once,NA,TRBV2,TGTGCCAGCAGTGAGGGCAGGGGCTTTAACACTGAAGCTTTCTTT,CASSEGRGFNTEAFF
TRBJ1-1,NA,TRBD1,TRBV27,TGTGCCAGCAGACAGGGGTACACTGAAGCTTTCTTT,CASRQGYTEAFF
TRBJ2-6,NA,TRBD1,TRBV7-9,TGTGCCAGCAGAGGGACAGGGTCTCATGGGGCCAACGTCCTGACTTTC,CASRGTGSHGANVLTF
TRBJ2-3,once,TRBD2,TRBV10-2,TGCGCCAGCCAGCTAACTAGCGGGAGAACAGATACGCAGTATTTT,CASQLTSGRTDTQYF
TRBJ2-3,NA,TRBD1,TRBV28,TGTGCCAGCAGTCCCGGGACAGGAACATATTTT,CASSPGTGTYF
TRBJ2-1,NA,TRBD2,TRBV7-6,TGTGCCAGCAGCGAACGACTAGCGGGAGGCCCGGATGGGGGTGAGCAGTTCTTC,CASSERLAGGPDGGEQFF
TRBJ1-2,NA,TRBD1,TRBV4-3,TGCGCCAGCAGCCAAGACCGACAGGGTAATGGCTACACCTTC,CASSQDRQGNGYTF
TRBJ1-4,NA,NA,TRBV19,TGTGCCAGTAGTATCCCAGGGTTTCGGGAAAAACTGTTTTTT,CASSIPGFREKLFF
TRBJ2-1,NA,NA,TRBV9,TGTGCCAGCAGCGTAGAGGGGCGGGGTTATGAGCAGTTCTTC,CASSVEGRGYEQFF
TRBJ2-3,NA,NA,TRBV27,TGTGCCAGCAGTTTACGGGAGAGGGGAGATACGCAGTATTTT,CASSLRERGDTQYF
TRBJ2-2,NA,NA,TRBV27,TGTGCCAGCAACCCTGACTATGCGGCCGAGGACTCGGGCGGGGAGCTGTTTTTT,CASNPDYAAEDSGGELFF
TRBJ2-7,once,NA,TRBV5-4,TGTGCCAGCAGCTTGCCAGGGTACGAGCAGTACTTC,CASSLPGYEQYF
TRBJ1-1,NA,NA,TRBV7-9,TGTGCCAGCAGCATCCTCACTGAAGCTTTCTTT,CASSILTEAFF
TRBJ1-1,NA,NA,TRBV28,TGTGCCAGCATACTTGTAGGCGGGAACACTGAAGCTTTCTTT,CASILVGGNTEAFF
TRBJ2-1,NA,TRBD2,TRBV6-5,TGTGCCAGCAGTTACGGGCTAGCGGGAGGTATGAATGAGCAGTTCTTC,CASSYGLAGGMNEQFF
TRBJ2-3,NA,TRBD1,TRBV7-2,TGTGCCAGCAGCTTAAACAGGGGGGATACGCAGTATTTT,CASSLNRGDTQYF
TRBJ2-2,once,TRBD2,TRBV7-3,TGTGCCAGCAGCCCCCCGGGACTAGCGGAGGAGAAAGATACCGGGGAGCTGTTTTTT,CASSPPGLAEEKDTGELFF
TRBJ2-3,NA,NA,TRBV6-5,TGTGCCAGCAGTATAACAGGGGAGGCAGATACGCAGTATTTT,CASSITGEADTQYF
TRBJ2-5,NA,NA,TRBV27,TGTGCCAGCAGTTTTCCTGACGCCGACGGCTCGGGGTCCCAGTACTTC,CASSFPDADGSGSQYF
TRBJ2-7,once,TRBD1,TRBV6-5,TGTGCCAGCGGTGGGACAGGGGGTTACGAGCAGTACTTC,CASGGTGGYEQYF
TRBJ2-2,NA,NA,TRBV4-1,TGCGCCAGCAGCCCCAGTAGGGGGGGGCTCGGTACCGGGGAGCTGTTTTTT,CASSPSRGGLGTGELFF
TRBJ2-3,NA,NA,TRBV11-2,TGTGCCAGCAGCTCCATGGGGCGGAGCACAGATACGCAGTATTTT,CASSSMGRSTDTQYF
TRBJ2-7,NA,NA,TRBV10-3,TGTGCCATCAGCAGGGAACGCGAGCAGTACTTC,CAISREREQYF
TRBJ2-1,NA,TRBD1,TRBV18,TGTGCCAGCTCGACAGGGGAGGATGAGCAGTTCTTC,CASSTGEDEQFF
TRBJ2-7,NA,NA,TRBV6-6,TGTGCCAGCAGTCAAACCGGGACCTACGAGCAGTACTTC,CASSQTGTYEQYF
TRBJ2-7,NA,TRBD1,TRBV6-5,TGTGCCAGCAGTTACGGGACAGGCTACGAGCAGTACTTC,CASSYGTGYEQYF
TRBJ2-1,few,NA,TRBV6-1,TGTGCCAGCACCGGTTACAATGAGCAGTTCTTC,CASTGYNEQFF
TRBJ2-2,NA,TRBD2,TRBV7-7,TGTGCTAGCAGCTCAGCTAGCGGGACCCCCGGGGTCGGGGAGCTGTTTTTT,CASSSASGTPGVGELFF
TRBJ2-1,NA,TRBD1,TRBV4-2,TGTGCCAGCAGCCGCAAGGCCCCGGGACAGGGGGCATATGAGCAGTTCTTC,CASSRKAPGQGAYEQFF
TRBJ2-5,NA,NA,TRBV2,TGTGCCAGCCAGACTAGTGCGGAGACCCAGTACTTC,CASQTSAETQYF
TRBJ2-3,NA,NA,TRBV7-6,TGTGCCAGCAGCTTAGGACAGCGCACAGATACGCAGTATTTT,CASSLGQRTDTQYF
TRBJ1-1,NA,NA,TRBV19,TGTGCCAGTAGACGGACAGTGAACACTGAAGCTTTCTTT,CASRRTVNTEAFF
TRBJ2-1,NA,TRBD2,TRBV5-4,TGTGCCAGCAGCTTGGGTTTGGTAGCGGGAGATGAGCAGTTCTTC,CASSLGLVAGDEQFF
TRBJ1-1,once,NA,TRBV5-4,TGTGCCAGTTCGCGAGGCGGGTTGGTTGGATGGACTGAAGCTTTCTTT,CASSRGGLVGWTEAFF
TRBJ2-3,few,NA,TRBV30,TGTGCCTGGAGTGTGGGCAGCAGCACAGATACGCAGTATTTT,CAWSVGSSTDTQYF
TRBJ2-7,NA,TRBD1,TRBV10-3,TGTGCCATCAGCGACAGGGGGCGGGAGCAGTACTTC,CAISDRGREQYF
TRBJ2-2,once,NA,TRBV29-1,TGCAGCGTACACCCGAACACCGGGGAGCTGTTTTTT,CSVHPNTGELFF
TRBJ2-3,NA,NA,TRBV9,TGTGCCAGCAGCGTAGGGCACTACCTTACAGATACGCAGTATTTT,CASSVGHYLTDTQYF
TRBJ1-5,NA,NA,TRBV4-3,TGCGCCAGCAGCCAAGGGGCCGAGCCGAATCAGCCCCAGCATTTT,CASSQGAEPNQPQHF
TRBJ2-2,NA,NA,TRBV2,TGTGCCAGCAGGGTGCAGGGGAACACCGGGGAGCTGTTTTTT,CASRVQGNTGELFF
TRBJ2-7,NA,TRBD2,TRBV9,TGTGCCAGCAGCCCGCACAGGGAATATAGCGGGAGGGCCAATTACGAGCAGTACTTC,CASSPHREYSGRANYEQYF
TRBJ2-3,NA,TRBD2,TRBV2,TGTGCCAGCAGTCCCCGACTAGCTTTGGCAGATACGCAGTATTTT,CASSPRLALADTQYF
TRBJ1-1,NA,TRBD1,TRBV7-9,TGTGCCAGCAGCGTCGGACAGGGGGCCGAGAACACTGAAGCTTTCTTT,CASSVGQGAENTEAFF
TRBJ2-7,NA,NA,TRBV7-9,TGTGCCAGCAGCTTAGACCAGGAACTCCCGTGGATTACCTACGAGCAGTACTTC,CASSLDQELPWITYEQYF
TRBJ2-7,NA,NA,TRBV29-1,TGCAGCGTTGAAGACCCCGTCGGGGTGGGGGAGCAGTACTTC,CSVEDPVGVGEQYF
TRBJ2-1,NA,TRBD2,TRBV7-3,TGTGCCAGCAGCCTCGTACAGCGGGAGGGCCGAGACAATGAGCAGTTCTTC,CASSLVQREGRDNEQFF
TRBJ2-6,NA,TRBD1,TRBV4-2,TGTGCCAGCAGCCAAGAACAGGGGACCCTCTCTGGGGCCAACGTCCTGACTTTC,CASSQEQGTLSGANVLTF
TRBJ2-1,NA,NA,TRBV5-6,TGTGCCAGCAGCGGGGGGTCGCGAGGGTGGGAGTTCTTC,CASSGGSRGWEFF
TRBJ2-2,NA,TRBD2,TRBV25-1,TGTGCCAGCAGTGCCGTCGCGGGGGGAGCCGGGGAGCTGTTTTTT,CASSAVAGGAGELFF
TRBJ1-2,NA,NA,TRBV19,TGTGCCAGCACCACCTCTGGGGGCCCTGACTATGGCTACACCTTC,CASTTSGGPDYGYTF
TRBJ2-2,NA,TRBD2,TRBV19,TGTGCCAGTAGTATGTCCCGGGAGGTCGGGGAGCTGTTTTTT,CASSMSREVGELFF
TRBJ2-1,NA,TRBD2,TRBV9,TGTGCCAGCAGCACCCCGAGCGGGAGATCCTACAATGAGCAGTTCTTC,CASSTPSGRSYNEQFF